Sequencing of this TCR beta chain was carried out in a study of immune evolution from preneoplasia to lung adenocarcinoma. Study-level background: HLA loss of heterozygosity: 5.5% to 8.5% AIS, roughly 15% MIA, more than 25% ADC, none AAH. Whole-study results and caveats: Top clone share appeared to fall from AAH through AIS, MIA, adenocarcinoma.

Regarding this clone: Its antigen is as yet unknown.

The repertoire was sequenced with immunoSEQ multiplex PCR; TCRdb's copy has only in-frame clones and lacks some. The sample includes over 4,000 clones, approximately 76% of them seen just once. After pathologic assessment, macro-dissection selected premalignant or tumor cells for extraction. CDR3 length: 11 amino acids. CDR1 and CDR2 from the germline V gene are DFQATT and SNEGSKA (reference sequence). Trimming took off 5 bases at V and 6 bases at J, with 8 bases between the two ends. The sample comprised FFPE minimally invasive lung adenocarcinoma tissue. The chain employs TRBV20-1 and TRBJ2-1, with D perhaps TRBD2 (5 bases). This sequence was found in a person aged 70 to 85 with lung adenocarcinoma. The CDR3 sequence is CSAGSTNEQFF. CDR3 sequence (DNA): TGCAGTGCTGGGAGTACCAATGAGCAGTTCTTC.